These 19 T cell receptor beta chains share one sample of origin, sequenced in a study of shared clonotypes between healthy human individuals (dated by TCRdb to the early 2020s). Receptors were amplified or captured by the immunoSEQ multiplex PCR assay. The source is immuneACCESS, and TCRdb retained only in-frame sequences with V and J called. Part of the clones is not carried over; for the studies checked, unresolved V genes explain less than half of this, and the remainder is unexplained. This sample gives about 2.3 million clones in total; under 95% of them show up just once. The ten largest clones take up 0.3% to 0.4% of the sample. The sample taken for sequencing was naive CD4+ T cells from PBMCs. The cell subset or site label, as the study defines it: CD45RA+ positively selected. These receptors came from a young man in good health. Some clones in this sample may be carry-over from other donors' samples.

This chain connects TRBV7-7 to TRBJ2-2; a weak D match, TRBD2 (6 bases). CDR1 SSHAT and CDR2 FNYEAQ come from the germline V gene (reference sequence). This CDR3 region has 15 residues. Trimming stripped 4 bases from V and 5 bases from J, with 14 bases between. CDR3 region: CASSSLRETTGELFF. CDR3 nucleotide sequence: TGTGCCAGCAGCTCCCTACGGGAGACAACCGGGGAGCTGTTTTTT.

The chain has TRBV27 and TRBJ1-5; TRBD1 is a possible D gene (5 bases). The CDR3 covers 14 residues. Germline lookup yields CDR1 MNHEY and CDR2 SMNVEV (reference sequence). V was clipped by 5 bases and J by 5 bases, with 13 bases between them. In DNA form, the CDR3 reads TGTGCCAGCAGTCCCGACACGGGGCATCAGCCCCAGCATTTT. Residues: CASSPDTGHQPQHF.

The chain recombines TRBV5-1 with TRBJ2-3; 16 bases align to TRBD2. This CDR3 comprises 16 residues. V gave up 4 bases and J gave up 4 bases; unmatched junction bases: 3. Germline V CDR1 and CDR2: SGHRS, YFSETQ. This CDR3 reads CASSGTSGRAPDTQYF. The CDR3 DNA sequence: TGCGCCAGCAGCGGGACTAGCGGGAGGGCCCCAGATACGCAGTATTTT. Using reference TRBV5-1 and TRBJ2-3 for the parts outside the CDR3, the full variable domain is KAGVTQTPRYLIKTRGQQVTLSCSPISGHRSVSWYQQTPGQGLQFLFEYFSETQRNKGNFPGRFSGRQFSNSRSEMNVSTLELGDSALYLCASSGTSGRAPDTQYFGPGTRLTVL.

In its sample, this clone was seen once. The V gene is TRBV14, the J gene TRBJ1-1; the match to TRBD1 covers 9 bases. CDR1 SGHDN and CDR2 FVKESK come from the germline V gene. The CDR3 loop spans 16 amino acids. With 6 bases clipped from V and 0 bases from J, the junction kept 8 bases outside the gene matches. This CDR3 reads CASRRDRVAMNTEAFF. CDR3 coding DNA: TGTGCCAGCAGGAGGGACAGGGTCGCCATGAACACTGAAGCTTTCTTT.

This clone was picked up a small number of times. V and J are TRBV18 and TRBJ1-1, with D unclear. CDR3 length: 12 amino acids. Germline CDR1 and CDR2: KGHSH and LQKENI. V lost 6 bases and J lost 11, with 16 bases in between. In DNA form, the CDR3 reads TGTGCCAGCTCTCCTTCATTAGGCTCGGCTTTCTTT. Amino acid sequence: CASSPSLGSAFF.

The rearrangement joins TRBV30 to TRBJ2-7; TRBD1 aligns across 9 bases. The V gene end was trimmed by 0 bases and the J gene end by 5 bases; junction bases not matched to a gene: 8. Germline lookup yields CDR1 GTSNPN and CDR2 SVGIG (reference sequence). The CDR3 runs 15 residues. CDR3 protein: CAWSVWDRVMDEQYF. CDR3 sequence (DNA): TGTGCCTGGAGTGTATGGGACAGGGTGATGGACGAGCAGTACTTC.

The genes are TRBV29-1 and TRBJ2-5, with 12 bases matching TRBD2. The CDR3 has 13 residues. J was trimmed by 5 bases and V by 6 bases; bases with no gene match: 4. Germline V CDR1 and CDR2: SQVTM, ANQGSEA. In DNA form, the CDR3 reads TGCAGCGTCATAACTAGCGGGAGGGAGACCCAGTACTTC. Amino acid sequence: CSVITSGRETQYF. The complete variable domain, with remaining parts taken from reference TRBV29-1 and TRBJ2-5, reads SAVISQKPSRDICQRGTSLTIQCQVDSQVTMMFWYRQQPGQSLTLIATANQGSEATYESGFVIDKFPISRPNLTFSTLTVSNMSPEDSSIYLCSVITSGRETQYFGPGTRLLVL.

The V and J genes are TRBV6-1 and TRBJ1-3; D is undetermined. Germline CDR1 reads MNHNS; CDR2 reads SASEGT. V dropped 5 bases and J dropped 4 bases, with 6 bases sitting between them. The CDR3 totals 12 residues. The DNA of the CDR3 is TGTGCCAGCAGTATCCAGGGAAACACCATATATTTT. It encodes CASSIQGNTIYF.

CDR3 coding DNA: TGCGCCAGCAGCTTGCAGGGGCCTGAGTTTCGAGAAAAACTGTTTTTT. Residues: CASSLQGPEFREKLFF. This chain uses TRBV5-1 with TRBJ1-4, with D perhaps TRBD1 (6 bases). This CDR3 is 16 amino acids long. The V and J ends lost 1 base and 8 bases respectively, with 18 bases between them. CDR1 is SGHRS, CDR2 YFSETQ, per germline.

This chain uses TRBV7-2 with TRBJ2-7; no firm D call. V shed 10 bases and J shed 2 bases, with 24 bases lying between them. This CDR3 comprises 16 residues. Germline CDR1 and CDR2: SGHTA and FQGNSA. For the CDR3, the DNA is TGTGCCACTACCCTAGGCCCCCGCAGTCCGACCTACGAGCAGTACTTC. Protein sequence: CATTLGPRSPTYEQYF. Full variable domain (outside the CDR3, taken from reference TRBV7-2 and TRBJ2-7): GAGVSQSPSNKVTEKGKDVELRCDPISGHTALYWYRQSLGQGLEFLIYFQGNSAPDKSGLPSDRFSAERTGGSVSTLTIQRTQQEDSAVYLCATTLGPRSPTYEQYFGPGTRLTVT.

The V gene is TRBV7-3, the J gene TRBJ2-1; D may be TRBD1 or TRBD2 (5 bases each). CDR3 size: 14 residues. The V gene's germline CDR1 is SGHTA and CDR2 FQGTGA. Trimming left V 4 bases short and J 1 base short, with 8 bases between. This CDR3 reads CASSSGPSYNEQFF. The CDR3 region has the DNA TGTGCCAGCAGCTCGGGACCGTCCTACAATGAGCAGTTCTTC.

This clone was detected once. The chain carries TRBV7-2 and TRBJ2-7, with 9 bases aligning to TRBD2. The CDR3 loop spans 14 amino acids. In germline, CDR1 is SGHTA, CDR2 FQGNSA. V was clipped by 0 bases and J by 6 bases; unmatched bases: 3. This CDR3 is CASSLAAGGIEQYF. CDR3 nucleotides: TGTGCCAGCAGCTTAGCAGCGGGAGGAATCGAGCAGTACTTC.

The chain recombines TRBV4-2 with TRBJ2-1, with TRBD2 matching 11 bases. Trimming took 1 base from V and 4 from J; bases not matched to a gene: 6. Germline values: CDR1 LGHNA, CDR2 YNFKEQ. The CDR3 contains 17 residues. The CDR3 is CASSQGVAGGIYNEQFF. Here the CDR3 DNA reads TGTGCCAGCAGCCAAGGGGTAGCGGGAGGGATATACAATGAGCAGTTCTTC.

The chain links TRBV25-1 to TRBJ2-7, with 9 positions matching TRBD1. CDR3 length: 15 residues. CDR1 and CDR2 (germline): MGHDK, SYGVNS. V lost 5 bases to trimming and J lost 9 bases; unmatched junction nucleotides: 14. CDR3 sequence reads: CASSSSGDRVAGQYF. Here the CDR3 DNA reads TGTGCCAGCAGTAGTTCGGGGGACAGGGTAGCCGGGCAGTACTTC.

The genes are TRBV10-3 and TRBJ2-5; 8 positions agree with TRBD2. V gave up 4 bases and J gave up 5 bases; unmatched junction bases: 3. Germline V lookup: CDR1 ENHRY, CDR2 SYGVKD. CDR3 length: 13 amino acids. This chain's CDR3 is CAISGAGAETQYF. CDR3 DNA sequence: TGTGCCATCAGTGGAGCGGGAGCTGAGACCCAGTACTTC.

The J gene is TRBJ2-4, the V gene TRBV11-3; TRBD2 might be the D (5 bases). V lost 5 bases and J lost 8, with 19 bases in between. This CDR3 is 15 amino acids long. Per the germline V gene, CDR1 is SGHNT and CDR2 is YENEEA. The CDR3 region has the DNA TGTGCCAGCAGCGGAGGCTATAGGGATGGCGACATTCAGTACTTC. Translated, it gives CASSGGYRDGDIQYF.

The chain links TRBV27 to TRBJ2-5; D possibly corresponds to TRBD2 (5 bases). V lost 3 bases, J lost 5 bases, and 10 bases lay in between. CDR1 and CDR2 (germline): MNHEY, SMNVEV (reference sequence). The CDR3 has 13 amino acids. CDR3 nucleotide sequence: TGTGCCAGCAGTTTGAGGGTTTGGGAGACCCAGTACTTC. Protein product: CASSLRVWETQYF.

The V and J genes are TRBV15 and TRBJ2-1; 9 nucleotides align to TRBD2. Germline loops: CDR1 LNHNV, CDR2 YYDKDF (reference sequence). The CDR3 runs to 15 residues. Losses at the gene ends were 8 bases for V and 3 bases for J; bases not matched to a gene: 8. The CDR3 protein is CATRLAGALYNEQFF. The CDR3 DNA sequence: TGTGCCACCCGTTTAGCGGGAGCCCTCTACAATGAGCAGTTCTTC.

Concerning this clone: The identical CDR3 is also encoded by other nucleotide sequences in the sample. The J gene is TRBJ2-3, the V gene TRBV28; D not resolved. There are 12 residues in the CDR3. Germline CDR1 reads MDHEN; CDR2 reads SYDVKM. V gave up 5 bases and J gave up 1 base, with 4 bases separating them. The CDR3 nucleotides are TGTGCCAGCAGTCCAGGCACAGATACGCAGTATTTT. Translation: CASSPGTDTQYF.